This passage covers 5 T cell receptor beta chains from one sample sequenced in a study of beta chain features in type 1 diabetes. General study points: The study found moderately but significantly shorter TCRB CDR3s in all four CD4+ subsets of Type 1 diabetes patients.

Antigens for these TCRs are unknown. Since all of the isolated RNA was reverse transcribed, expressed TCRB transcripts were what got sequenced. Here immunoSEQ multiplex PCR was the method, and the copy in TCRdb shows in-frame clones only, minus some. Of some 640,000 clones in the sample, over 12% are singletons; the top ten hold nearly 0.04%. The specimen was naive CD4+ T cells from blood. All receptors come from a man in his late teens or twenties with type 1 diabetes.

This chain uses TRBV4-2 with TRBJ1-3, with D hard to call. This CDR3 has 16 amino acids. Looked up from germline, CDR1 is LGHNA and CDR2 is YNFKEQ. V gave up 2 bases and J gave up 0 bases, with 11 bases separating them. The CDR3 here is CASSQLDTYSGNTIYF. In DNA, the CDR3 is TGTGCCAGCAGCCAACTTGACACCTACTCTGGAAACACCATATATTTT.

This clone appeared a few times. The chain uses TRBV29-1 and TRBJ1-2, with a weak D call TRBD1 (6 bases). CDR1 and CDR2 (germline): SQVTM, ANQGSEA. The ends were cut back, 3 bases at V and 6 bases at J, with 11 bases in the middle. The CDR3 sequence is 12 residues long. CDR3 bases: TGCAGCGTTGAGGACAGAAGGAATGGCTACACCTTC. This translates into CSVEDRRNGYTF. Filled out from reference TRBV29-1 and TRBJ1-2, the complete variable domain reads SAVISQKPSRDICQRGTSLTIQCQVDSQVTMMFWYRQQPGQSLTLIATANQGSEATYESGFVIDKFPISRPNLTFSTLTVSNMSPEDSSIYLCSVEDRRNGYTFGSGTRLTVV.

The CDR3 DNA sequence: TGTGCCAGCAGTTTAACTGTAGCGGGTAGTTGGACCCAGTACTTC. It yields the protein CASSLTVAGSWTQYF. The rearrangement uses TRBV27 and TRBJ2-5; 7 bases are a match to TRBD2. This CDR3 spans 15 amino acids. The V and J ends lost 2 bases and 7 bases, in that order; junction bases with no gene match: 10. The germline gives CDR1 MNHEY, CDR2 SMNVEV (reference sequence).

This chain connects TRBV28 to TRBJ1-1; D uncertain. Trimming removed 5 bases from V and 0 bases from J, with 13 bases in between. CDR3 size: 15 residues. Germline-derived CDR1 and CDR2 are MDHEN and SYDVKM. In DNA form, the CDR3 reads TGTGCCAGCAGTCCCCATAGGATAGTGAACACTGAAGCTTTCTTT. Translating it yields CASSPHRIVNTEAFF.

This clone was detected a few times. The V gene is TRBV30, the J gene TRBJ1-5; possibly TRBD1 for D (5 bases). Deletions cut 6 bases from V and 3 bases from J, with 24 bases between. Germline CDR1 and CDR2: GTSNPN and SVGIG (reference sequence). This CDR3 comprises 17 residues. The chain's CDR3 is CACSEGVREGNNQPQHF. As DNA, the CDR3 is TGTGCCTGCTCCGAGGGAGTCAGGGAAGGGAACAATCAGCCCCAGCATTTT.